What follows are 24 T cell receptor beta chains derived from one specimen sequenced in a study of OX40 agonist ivuxolimab in advanced cancers. The protocol was immunoSEQ multiplex PCR, while the TCRdb copy is restricted to in-frame clones and leaves out a portion. Found here are 60,000 to 100,000 clones, around 93% of them singletons; the top ten hold roughly 9.6%. The sequences come from CD4+ or CD8+ T cells sorted from blood, collected in a trial of the OX40 agonist ivuxolimab. The receptors stem from an adult with an advanced solid tumor such as melanoma, head and neck, liver or kidney cancer.

The rearrangement uses TRBV29-1 and TRBJ2-1, with TRBD2 as a possible D gene (6 bases). Germline values: CDR1 SQVTM, CDR2 ANQGSEA. Deletions cut 0 bases from V and 10 bases from J, with 7 bases between. The CDR3 consists of 11 residues. The CDR3 here is CSVEDGGEQFF. CDR3 nucleotide sequence: TGCAGCGTTGAAGATGGAGGGGAGCAGTTCTTC.

V gene TRBV19 combines with J gene TRBJ1-3; D call uncertain. Between the trimmed V and J ends, which lost 0 bases and 11 bases, there was a span of 11 bases. CDR1 and CDR2 (germline): LNHDA, SQIVND (reference sequence). The CDR3 runs 13 residues. CDR3 sequence reads: CASSIESAVAIYF. The CDR3 DNA reads TGTGCCAGTAGTATAGAGAGTGCCGTTGCCATATATTTT.

The rearrangement joins TRBV12-5 to TRBJ1-2; D unresolved. V dropped 9 bases and J dropped 1 base, with 18 bases sitting between them. Germline V CDR1 and CDR2: LGHNT, FRNRAP. CDR3 length: 15 residues. This CDR3 reads CASGPGVEDNYGYTF. The CDR3 DNA reads TGTGCTAGCGGCCCTGGCGTAGAAGATAACTATGGCTACACCTTC.

This CDR3 reads CASSGTPRQETQYF. For the CDR3, the DNA is TGTGCCAGCAGCGGGACACCACGCCAAGAGACCCAGTACTTC. V gene TRBV9 combines with J gene TRBJ2-5; tentative D call: TRBD1 (5 bases). This CDR3 comprises 14 residues. The germline V gene encodes CDR1 SGDLS and CDR2 YYNGEE. Trimming pared 3 bases from V and 1 base from J, leaving 10 bases between.

The chain is built from TRBV4-1 and TRBJ2-7; tentatively, D is TRBD2 (6 bases). The CDR3 is 13 amino acids. The germline V gene encodes CDR1 MGHRA and CDR2 YSYEKL. Trimming left V 3 bases short and J 1 base short, with 7 bases between. CDR3 in amino acids: CASSQEGSYEQYF. In DNA, the CDR3 is TGCGCCAGCAGCCAGGAGGGATCCTACGAGCAGTACTTC.

This clone came up once. This chain connects TRBV27 to TRBJ2-5, with 8 bases aligning to TRBD2. The V and J ends lost 5 bases and 0 bases, in that order; junction bases with no gene match: 14. The CDR3 has 18 residues. Germline-derived CDR1 and CDR2 are MNHEY and SMNVEV (reference sequence). CDR3 nucleotides: TGTGCCAGCAGTGAGGGGCCGGGGGGGTTGGGATACCAAGAGACCCAGTACTTC. Translated, it gives CASSEGPGGLGYQETQYF.

With regard to this clone: Other DNA sequences from this sample encode an identical CDR3 as well. This chain's CDR3 is CASSFGTGGYNEQFF. For the CDR3, the DNA is TGTGCCAGCAGTTTCGGGACAGGAGGTTACAATGAGCAGTTCTTC. This chain joins TRBV27 and TRBJ2-1, with 8 bases that match TRBD1. Trimming cost V 3 bases and J 4 bases; bases outside gene matches: 5. CDR3 length: 15 residues. Germline V gene data show CDR1 as MNHEY and CDR2 as SMNVEV (reference sequence).

The chain employs TRBV29-1 and TRBJ2-7, with D tentatively TRBD1 (6 bases). The CDR3 has 13 residues. Germline loops: CDR1 SQVTM, CDR2 ANQGSEA. V was clipped by 2 bases and J by 3 bases, with 11 bases between them. CDR3 loop: CSVEQQGVYEQYF. As DNA, the CDR3 is TGCAGCGTTGAACAACAGGGTGTCTACGAGCAGTACTTC.

Here the CDR3 reads CASSPTAYNEQFF. The CDR3 DNA reads TGTGCCAGCTCACCAACAGCCTACAATGAGCAGTTCTTC. This chain links TRBV18 with TRBJ2-1; no clear D gene. The germline V gene encodes CDR1 KGHSH and CDR2 LQKENI. The V end was cut by 2 bases, the J end by 2 bases, with 4 bases between. The CDR3 length is 13 residues.

The chain links TRBV11-2 to TRBJ2-7, with D unresolved. The length of the CDR3 is 12 residues. V was pared by 7 bases and J by 6 bases, with 13 bases between. Germline V gives CDR1 SGHAT, CDR2 FQNNGV. CDR3 region: CASTDGRPEQYF. Here the CDR3 DNA reads TGTGCCAGCACAGATGGCAGGCCCGAGCAGTACTTC.

Here the CDR3 reads CASSLGGNTEAFF. In nucleotides, the CDR3 is TGCGCCAGCAGCTTAGGCGGGAACACTGAAGCTTTCTTT. The rearrangement uses TRBV5-1 and TRBJ1-1, with no clear D. The CDR3 runs to 13 residues. Germline V gives CDR1 SGHRS, CDR2 YFSETQ. The ends were cut back, 2 bases at V and 1 base at J, with 6 bases in the middle.

The chain combines TRBV7-9 with TRBJ1-1, with D possibly being TRBD1 (5 bases). Germline-derived CDR1 and CDR2 are SEHNR and FQNEAQ (reference sequence). There are 13 residues in the CDR3. The germline V and J ends were trimmed by 5 bases and 6 bases, with 13 bases remaining between them. The CDR3 DNA follows: TGTGCCAGCAGCCCCCGGGGGGGGGCTGAAGCTTTCTTT. This translates into CASSPRGGAEAFF.

CDR3 nucleotide sequence: TGTGCCAGCATCATCCTGAACACTGAAGCTTTCTTT. This gives the protein CASIILNTEAFF. V usage is TRBV6-6 and J usage is TRBJ1-1; the D is unclear. CDR1 MNHNY and CDR2 SVGAGI come from the germline V gene (reference sequence). With 7 bases removed from V and 0 bases from J, the gap between germline ends came to 6 bases. The CDR3 is 12 residues long.

This rearrangement joins TRBV19 to TRBJ2-1, with D possibly TRBD1 on 6 matching bases. The germline V gene has CDR1 LNHDA and CDR2 SQIVND (reference sequence). V shed 1 base and J shed 3 bases, with 7 bases lying between them. This CDR3 is built from 14 residues. The CDR3 loop reads CASSIAGVYNEQFF. CDR3 DNA sequence: TGTGCCAGTAGTATAGCAGGGGTCTACAATGAGCAGTTCTTC.

The V and J genes are TRBV6-1 and TRBJ2-5; D is perhaps TRBD1 (6 bases). The CDR3 covers 16 residues. Trimming took off 1 base at V and 1 base at J, with 13 bases between the two ends. Germline CDR1 and CDR2: MNHNS and SASEGT. Written as DNA, the CDR3 is TGTGCCAGCAGTGAAGAAGGGGCCAGGGGCCAAGAGACCCAGTACTTC. Its protein is CASSEEGARGQETQYF.

The chain links TRBV18 to TRBJ2-1; D uncertain. The CDR3 has 16 amino acids. The ends were cut back, 0 bases at V and 3 bases at J, with 12 bases in the middle. The germline V gene encodes CDR1 KGHSH and CDR2 LQKENI. CDR3 sequence (DNA): TGTGCCAGCTCACCACCTCTGGGTCCGGACTACAATGAGCAGTTCTTC. As protein: CASSPPLGPDYNEQFF.

The genes are TRBV9 and TRBJ2-6; D is unresolved. Germline CDR1 SGDLS, CDR2 YYNGEE. Between the trimmed V and J ends, which lost 3 bases and 0 bases, there was a span of 4 bases. The CDR3 loop spans 14 amino acids. The CDR3 DNA reads as TGTGCCAGCAGCGCCTACTCTGGGGCCAACGTCCTGACTTTC. This gives the protein CASSAYSGANVLTF.

This clone has only a few counts. The junction differs from germline at one of its ends, possibly a read error. J is TRBJ1-1 and V is TRBV6-5; 8 nucleotides agree with TRBD1. The length of the CDR3 is 14 residues. Germline CDR1 is MNHEY and CDR2 is SVGAGI. This CDR3 is CASSWNRGNPEAFF. CDR3 bases: TGTGCCAGCAGTTGGAACAGGGGGAACCCTGAAGCTTTCTTT.

The CDR3 sequence is CASSYGTENTEAFF. The CDR3 region has the DNA TGTGCCAGCAGTTACGGGACAGAGAACACTGAAGCTTTCTTT. The rearrangement joins TRBV6-5 to TRBJ1-1; 7 positions agree with TRBD1. The junction had 1 base not matched to a gene; V was cut back by 2 bases and J by 1 base. CDR3 length: 14 residues. Germline V gene sequence: CDR1 MNHEY, CDR2 SVGAGI.

This sequence joins TRBV25-1 and TRBJ2-5; 8 nucleotides agree with TRBD1. The CDR3 is 15 residues long. Unmatched junction bases numbered 4, after V lost 3 bases and J lost 1 base. From germline, CDR1 is MGHDK and CDR2 SYGVNS. CDR3 protein: CASSEGQAAQETQYF. CDR3 sequence (DNA): TGTGCCAGCAGTGAGGGACAGGCGGCCCAAGAGACCCAGTACTTC.

The V gene is TRBV6-8, the J gene TRBJ1-1; TRBD1 matches at 9 bases. CDR3 length equals 16 residues. CDR1 is MNHGY and CDR2 is SAAAGT in the germline V gene. The V segment lost 2 bases and the J segment 1 base; nucleotides outside the gene matches: 5. The CDR3 spells CASSYPTGGPNTEAFF. The CDR3 DNA reads TGTGCCAGCAGTTACCCAACAGGGGGCCCGAACACTGAAGCTTTCTTT.

The genes are TRBV5-8 and TRBJ2-7, with 7 bases fitting TRBD2. J was trimmed by 5 bases and V by 4 bases; bases with no gene match: 15. The CDR3 has 16 residues. Germline V CDR1 and CDR2: SGHTS, YDEGEE. The CDR3 loop reads CASSPGGWQEVDEQYF. In DNA, the CDR3 is TGTGCCAGCAGCCCGGGAGGATGGCAGGAGGTGGACGAGCAGTACTTC.

This clone appeared a few times. The V gene is TRBV30, the J gene TRBJ1-1; TRBD1 matches at 7 bases. Trimming at V came to 0 bases and at J to 8 bases, leaving 6 bases not matched to a gene. This CDR3 is 13 amino acids long. CDR1 is GTSNPN and CDR2 is SVGIG in the germline V gene (reference sequence). CDR3 nucleotide sequence: TGTGCCTGGAGTGTAGACAGGGAGTGGGAAGCTTTCTTT. This encodes CAWSVDREWEAFF.

The rearrangement joins TRBV6-5 to TRBJ1-1; no definite D call. V dropped 5 bases and J dropped 3 bases, with 7 bases sitting between them. The CDR3 covers 12 residues. CDR1 MNHEY and CDR2 SVGAGI come from the germline V gene. The CDR3 sequence: CASSPGDTEAFF. The DNA for the CDR3 is TGTGCCAGCAGTCCCGGGGACACTGAAGCTTTCTTT.